One sample yielded the 16 T cell receptor beta chains listed below, sequenced in a study of T cell responses to AZD1222 COVID-19 vaccine. Clones were read by immunoSEQ multiplex PCR, and TCRdb kept only the in-frame ones, dropping some. The sample records approximately 150,000 clones, around nine tenths being singletons. This specimen was peripheral blood, taken on day 0 of AZD1222 vaccination. These receptors were taken from an adult in good health.

The genes are TRBV10-1 and TRBJ1-1; TRBD1 might be the D (6 bases). CDR3 length equals 13 residues. The V end lost 8 bases, the J end lost 2 bases, and 12 bases lay between the germline ends. Germline V gene sequence: CDR1 WNHNN, CDR2 SYGVQD (reference sequence). CDR3 bases: TGCGCCAGCTCCCGGGACACTAACACTGAAGCTTTCTTT. It translates to CASSRDTNTEAFF.

CDR3 sequence: CASRLSGKGETQYF. The CDR3 region has the DNA TGTGCCAGCAGGCTGAGCGGGAAGGGGGAGACCCAGTACTTC. This chain uses TRBV28 with TRBJ2-5; TRBD2 agrees at 7 bases. This CDR3 is built from 14 residues. Looked up from germline, CDR1 is MDHEN and CDR2 is SYDVKM. Losses at the gene ends were 6 bases for V and 5 bases for J; bases not matched to a gene: 9.

This clone was found a few times. V gene TRBV10-2 combines with J gene TRBJ2-2; the D is unclear. CDR1 WSHSY and CDR2 SAAADI come from the germline V gene. The CDR3 is 13 amino acids. The V end lost 2 bases, the J end lost 3 bases, and 4 bases lay between the germline ends. The CDR3 region has the DNA TGCGCCAGCAGTGAGACGGACACCGGGGAGCTGTTTTTT. Encoded protein: CASSETDTGELFF.

The chain uses TRBV2 and TRBJ2-2; D is uncertain. Between the trimmed V and J ends, which lost 3 bases and 7 bases, there was a span of 9 bases. Germline-derived CDR1 and CDR2 are SNHLY and FYNNEI. The CDR3 totals 13 residues. DNA of the CDR3: TGTGCCAGCAGTGATTTGAGCGTCGGGGAGCTGTTTTTT. It codes for CASSDLSVGELFF.

The chain joins TRBV6-5 to TRBJ1-2, with D unresolved. The CDR3 is 12 residues long. Germline CDR1 reads MNHEY; CDR2 reads SVGAGI. V was pared by 2 bases and J by 4 bases, with 5 bases between. The CDR3 sequence: CASSYTVYGYTF. CDR3 bases: TGTGCCAGCAGTTACACAGTCTATGGCTACACCTTC.

The rearrangement joins TRBV9 to TRBJ2-1; TRBD2 agrees at 10 bases. The CDR3 extends over 16 amino acids. The germline CDR1 and CDR2 sequences are SGDLS and YYNGEE. V lost 4 bases, J lost 4 bases, and 8 bases stayed unmatched. In DNA form, the CDR3 reads TGTGCCAGCAGCCCAACCTCTAGCGGGAGTTACAATGAGCAGTTCTTC. It codes for CASSPTSSGSYNEQFF.

V usage is TRBV24-1 and J usage is TRBJ1-5; the D gene is possibly TRBD1 (6 bases). V gave up 8 bases and J gave up 6 bases, with 16 bases separating them. CDR1 and CDR2 (germline): KGHDR, SFDVKD. The CDR3 spans 14 residues. The CDR3 nucleotides read TGTGCCACCATCACTAGGGGGAAGGGTCAGCCCCAGCATTTT. Encoded protein: CATITRGKGQPQHF.

The V gene is TRBV7-7, the J gene TRBJ2-5; TRBD1 matches at 11 bases. Losses at the gene ends were 3 bases for V and 5 bases for J; bases not matched to a gene: 5. The CDR3 has 15 amino acids. Germline-derived CDR1 and CDR2 are SSHAT and FNYEAQ (reference sequence). The CDR3 sequence: CASSLGTGGSETQYF. CDR3 DNA: TGTGCCAGCAGCTTGGGGACAGGGGGTTCGGAGACCCAGTACTTC.

The CDR3 is CASGLAGGKNIQYF. In nucleotides, the CDR3 is TGTGCCAGCGGACTAGCGGGGGGGAAAAACATTCAGTACTTC. V usage is TRBV25-1 and J usage is TRBJ2-4; 15 bases fit TRBD2. This CDR3 has 14 residues. V was clipped by 8 bases and J by 4 bases; unmatched bases: 0. CDR1 MGHDK and CDR2 SYGVNS come from the germline V gene.

Comments on this clone: Within the sample, other DNA sequences also encode this same CDR3. The chain links TRBV5-6 to TRBJ1-4; D is ambiguous. Deletions cut 0 bases from V and 7 bases from J, with 7 bases between. This CDR3 is built from 13 residues. Germline assignment: CDR1 SGHDT and CDR2 YYEEEE. Here the CDR3 DNA reads TGTGCCAGCAGCTTGGTGTCCGGTGAAAAACTGTTTTTT. Translation: CASSLVSGEKLFF.

The chain employs TRBV11-2 and TRBJ2-3; D assignment may be TRBD1 or TRBD2 (6 bases each). V was clipped by 5 bases and J by 3 bases, with 15 bases between them. The CDR3 is made up of 15 amino acids. Looked up from germline, CDR1 is SGHAT and CDR2 is FQNNGV. The CDR3 region has the DNA TGTGCCAGCAGCCCACAGGGAGGAAAGACAGATACGCAGTATTTT. It is translated as CASSPQGGKTDTQYF.

The chain combines TRBV12-3 or TRBV12-4 with TRBJ1-1; D unclear. CDR3 length: 13 amino acids. Trimming stripped 4 bases from V and 7 bases from J, with 13 bases between. The CDR3: CASSYGPAGEAFF. CDR3 DNA: TGTGCCAGCAGTTATGGTCCCGCTGGTGAAGCTTTCTTT.

The rearrangement links TRBV25-1 to TRBJ1-5; D is ambiguous. The CDR3 is 12 residues long. V dropped 1 base and J dropped 6 bases, with 4 bases sitting between them. Germline V gene data show CDR1 as MGHDK and CDR2 as SYGVNS. The CDR3 is CASSELGQPQHF. CDR3 in DNA: TGTGCCAGCAGTGAATTGGGTCAGCCCCAGCATTTT.

The chain combines TRBV28 with TRBJ1-6, with D unclear. V lost 6 bases to trimming and J lost 7 bases, with 10 bases between them. The length of the CDR3 is 13 residues. Germline V gene data show CDR1 as MDHEN and CDR2 as SYDVKM. Written as DNA, the CDR3 is TGTGCCAGCAGGAGGGAGGGCAATTCACCCCTCCACTTT. Translated: CASRREGNSPLHF. Based on the CDR3 plus reference TRBV28 and TRBJ1-6, the full variable domain is DVKVTQSSRYLVKRTGEKVFLECVQDMDHENMFWYRQDPGLGLRLIYFSYDVKMKEKGDIPEGYSVSREKKERFSLILESASTNQTSMYLCASRREGNSPLHFGNGTRLTVT.

This sequence joins TRBV28 and TRBJ2-2, with D perhaps given as TRBD1 or TRBD2 (8 bases each). This CDR3 region has 16 residues. Germline V lookup: CDR1 MDHEN, CDR2 SYDVKM. Between the trimmed V and J ends, which lost 6 bases and 5 bases, there was a span of 19 bases. As DNA, the CDR3 is TGTGCCAGCAGACTTAGCGGGACAGGAGGGACCGGGGAGCTGTTTTTT. Translated, it gives CASRLSGTGGTGELFF.

The chain is built from TRBV6-5 and TRBJ2-7, with D tentatively TRBD1 (5 bases). V lost 6 bases and J 2 bases, leaving 14 bases between the germline ends. The CDR3 runs 14 residues. Germline loops: CDR1 MNHEY, CDR2 SVGAGI. This CDR3 is CASSRQLSPYEQYF. CDR3 nucleotides: TGTGCCAGCAGCAGACAGTTAAGTCCCTACGAGCAGTACTTC.